This paragraph covers one T cell receptor beta chain sequence. Its recognized antigen is unknown. The sample holds no much larger clone one base away, and base qualities are not on file. The method behind the library was the immunoSEQ multiplex PCR assay. For the multiplex PCR, a mixture combining 60 forward primers for TCR Vbeta segments and 13 reverse primers for TCR Jbeta segments was used. Amplification of the CDR3 region of rearranged TCR beta genes was performed with a multiplex PCR assay on genomic DNA. The Illumina HiSeq System was used to sequence the amplified TCR beta libraries as 87-base-pair reads. Turning to the authors' computational methods: Across the 670 or so repertoires, a later analysis counted about 81 million unique TCR beta chains, around 11 million of which were shared by at least two donors. A nearest-neighbor algorithm error-corrected the raw reads and collapsed the reads into unique sequences, merging closely related sequences to remove PCR and sequencing errors. Alignment of CDR3 sequences to IMGT reference sequences was used to assign V, D and J gene segments. For a sequence to be retained, at least a six-nucleotide match to both a V gene segment and a J gene segment was required. A rearrangement was called productive if the CDR3 had no stop codons and remained in frame with V and J, and every other rearrangement was called non-productive. CDR3 was defined by IMGT convention, running from the second conserved V-encoded cysteine to the conserved J-encoded phenylalanine. The earlier analysis of more than 450 of the donors excluded sequences that lacked an unambiguous match to a single V gene segment. In an earlier analysis of around 600 of the donors, V segments were called functional above 56.7% productive rearrangements and were called segregating when the between-donor standard deviation exceeded 5%. A statistical classification framework was developed to diagnose cytomegalovirus status using the catalog of TCR beta chain sequences. A later analysis assigned V and J genes by comparing TCR nucleotide sequences with IMGT/GENE-DB human TR gene sequences. In a later analysis, CDR3 sequences and most-parsimonious VDJ recombination scenarios were assigned using the TCRdist pipeline. A later analysis defined each TCR beta chain by its CDR3 amino acid sequence plus V-gene family, and excluded reads lacking a unique V-gene family. A later analysis removed 500 to 650 highly shared, low-generation-probability nucleotide sequences to deal with suspected cross-contamination and a sequencing artifact. In a later analysis, a clonal expansion index for each public chain was calculated from normalized within-repertoire ranks of inferred template counts. In a later analysis, generation probabilities were computed using a VDJ recombination model fitted to out-of-frame rearrangements, and the results were checked against IGoR. A later analysis scored TCR-TCR, TCR-HLA and TCR-CMV co-occurrence with hypergeometric tests, applying a repertoire-size bias correction to TCR pairs. To estimate false discovery rates, a later analysis permuted the HLA or CMV assignments 20 times. In a later analysis, co-occurring TCRs were grouped using DBSCAN, with TCRdist sequence similarity added in when clustering inside HLA-allele-positive subsets. Repertoires with fewer than 30,000 or more than 120,000 public chains were left out of co-occurrence clustering, as were a handful of repertoires with anomalous nucleotide sharing. TCRdb's version of the immuneACCESS table is confined to in-frame rearrangements and falls short of the full clone set. An unresolved V gene accounts for under half of the shortfall where checked; the remainder is of unknown origin. V and J calls plus clone size are reproduced from that table; the DNA served to infer D and trimming. This sample holds some 110,000 clones; about 70% were observed only once. The ten largest make up 4% to 5.5% of the sample.

In total, approximately 700 healthy bone marrow donors made up the cohort. At the time of sampling, every cohort member was nominally healthy, though immune exposures that went unrecorded were likely present. The donor was CMV seropositive and was included in the group of 250 to 300 seropositive cohort members. Each donor provided a peripheral blood sample, and peripheral blood mononuclear cells were used for TCR beta sequencing. Genomic DNA extraction from the blood cell samples was performed with the Qiagen DNeasy Blood Extraction Kit. The data derive from a study of cytomegalovirus exposure and HLA in healthy donors (dated by TCRdb to 2015 to 2018). About the full investigation: An earlier analysis of approximately 600 of the donors reported 276 Gb of sequence data and 100 million to 130 million unique TCR beta sequences from roughly 180 million T cells. Alongside the repertoire data, information on donor age, sex, ethnicity and CMV serostatus was compiled. Approximately 300 gigabases of sequencing data and around 80 million unique TCR sequences made up an early release that covered roughly 670 HLA-typed donors. HLA typing covered class I and class II loci at four-digit resolution. Among over 350 genotyped donors of the cohort, an average of approximately 250,000 unique TCR beta nucleotide sequences were sequenced per donor, approximately 20% of them non-productive. Using immunosequencing, the study profiled T cell repertoires from 640 or so subjects and related those repertoires to cytomegalovirus serostatus. Besides the first cohort of under 700 subjects, a separate validation cohort made up of roughly 120 different subjects was used. All discovery cohort repertoires had been generated on a single sequencing platform. A later analysis re-analyzed previously published TCR beta repertoires from 500 to 700 donors and added high-resolution HLA genotyping to study TCR occurrence patterns. High-throughput TCR immunosequencing, statistical association of individual TCRs with disease status, and machine learning were combined to predict cytomegalovirus infection status. Of the approximately 400 genotyped donors, approximately 80% were placed in the genetic ancestry cluster associated with self-reported Caucasian donors. In an earlier analysis of 587 of the donors, high-throughput TCR beta sequencing was used to judge whether each TCR beta V gene segment behaved as functional or pseudogenic. Four or five DR-DQ haplotypes were handled as single units for association and clustering because linkage in the cohort was strong. Rather than drawing on any new phenotypic data, the later analysis identified candidate immune exposures from TCR beta sequences and the way those sequences occurred across donors. The study aimed to test whether cataloging public T cell receptors could reveal signatures of past pathogen exposure. Typing coverage varied by locus: 629-630 donors for A, B, C, DRB1 and DQB1; about 520 for DQA1; nearly 610 for DPA1; more than 450 for DPB1. In a later genetic analysis, genome-wide SNP genotypes for about 65% of the roughly 670 donors were used, and that subset was treated as a discovery cohort.

What the research found in general, with its limitations: According to a later analysis, TCR association rates differed among HLA loci, with DRB1 alleles showing the most associated TCRs and HLA-C alleles showing the fewest. Specific HLA alleles were associated with over 15,000 TCR beta sequences at a false discovery rate of 0.05 in a later analysis. The cohort was sequenced for TCR beta chains only, and without alpha or paired-chain data the features that could be detected were limited. An association between a missense DCLRE1C variant and V-gene and J-gene trimming of TCR beta chains was found in a later genetic analysis and replicated in an independent cohort. Some IMGT-functional V segments, including TRBV6-2 and TRBV6-3, could not be distinguished by the 87-base-pair reads and were therefore excluded. A further reported finding was that TCR beta sequences accurately predicted the HLA-A and HLA-B alleles for most subjects in the first cohort. The earlier analysis of some 560 of the donors excluded fewer than 20 rarely observed V segments, including chromosome 9 orphons, because counts were too low. In a later analysis, several top co-occurrence clusters were reported to appear linked to parvovirus B19, influenza, CMV and Epstein-Barr virus. Roughly uniform sequencing depth across donors was assumed in presence/absence analyses, although this assumption may not hold. The only immune exposure information available for the cohort was CMV serostatus. A cluster of highly shared sequence variants was judged likely to be a technical artifact of the sequencing pipeline. In vitro tests confirmed that three of the cytomegalovirus-associated TCR beta chains recognize cytomegalovirus antigens. A later genetic analysis reported fewer N-insertions in productive TCRs among donors in an Asian-associated ancestry cluster than the 666-donor mean. Because some donors lacked HLA typing at each locus, the association tests relied only on the typed subset. The study gave a list of more than 150 TCR beta chains associated with cytomegalovirus. The authors suggested that the approach could potentially be extended to other disease states and immunological phenotypes. The classifier was reported to diagnose cytomegalovirus status with high specificity and sensitivity in both the original cohort and the validation cohort. While some public TCRs were present in many individuals, most TCR sequences turned up only very rarely across donors. An earlier analysis of approximately 570 of the donors showed that most TCR beta V segments appeared in productive rearrangements either about 87% or about 30% of the time, which broadly matched IMGT annotations. Correlated functional status among segregating V segments might be attributable to linkage disequilibrium, but an unknown experimental factor could not be ruled out. In a later analysis, HLA-associated TCR beta chains were found to be more clonally expanded and to have lower generation probabilities than equally common non-associated chains. A later analysis found that most CMV-associated TCR beta chains appeared HLA-restricted, with HLA associations seemingly driven largely by CMV exposure. Assigning TCR associations to individual alleles was difficult when HLA alleles, especially DR and DQ, strongly co-occurred.

The CDR3 sequence holds 13 residues, the cysteine and phenylalanine included. Here the CDR3 DNA is all that survives: 39 bases in frame from base 1. CDR1 and CDR2 (WNHNN, SYGVQD) derive from the germline V gene (reference sequence). Compared with germline, V lacks 4 bases and J lacks 2 bases; bases without a gene match: 2. The sample consisted of PBMCs. The receptor was isolated from a man between 25 and 39 years old in good health and CMV-seropositive. The sequence links TRBV10-1 to TRBJ2-7; the junction holds 7 bases that match TRBD1. The nucleotides read TGCGCCAGCAGTGGACAGGGAGCCTACGAGCAGTACTTC. The encoded protein is CASSGQGAYEQYF.